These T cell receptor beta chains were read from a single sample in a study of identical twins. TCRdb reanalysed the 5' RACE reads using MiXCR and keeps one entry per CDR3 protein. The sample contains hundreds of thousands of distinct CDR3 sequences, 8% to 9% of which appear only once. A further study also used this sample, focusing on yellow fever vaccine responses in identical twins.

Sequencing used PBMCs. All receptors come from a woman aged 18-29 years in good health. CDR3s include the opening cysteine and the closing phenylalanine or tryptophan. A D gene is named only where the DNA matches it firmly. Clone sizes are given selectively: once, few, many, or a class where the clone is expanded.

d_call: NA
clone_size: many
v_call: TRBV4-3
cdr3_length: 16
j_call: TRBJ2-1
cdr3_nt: TGCGCCAGCAGCCAAGAATCAGTGACCCCTTACAATGAGCAGTTCTTC
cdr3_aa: CASSQESVTPYNEQFF

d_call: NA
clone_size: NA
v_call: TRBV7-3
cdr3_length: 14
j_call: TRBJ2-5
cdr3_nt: TGTGCCAGCAGCTTAGGACCGCCACCAGAGACCCAGTACTTC
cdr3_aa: CASSLGPPPETQYF

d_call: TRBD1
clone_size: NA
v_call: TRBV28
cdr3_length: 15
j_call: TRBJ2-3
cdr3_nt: TGTGCCAGTCAAGGGGACGCTTCGGGACAGAATACGCAGTATTTT
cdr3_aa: CASQGDASGQNTQYF

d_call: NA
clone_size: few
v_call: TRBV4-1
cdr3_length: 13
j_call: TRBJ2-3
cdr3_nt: TGCGCCAGCAGCTATAGAGAGGGAGATACGCAGTATTTT
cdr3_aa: CASSYREGDTQYF

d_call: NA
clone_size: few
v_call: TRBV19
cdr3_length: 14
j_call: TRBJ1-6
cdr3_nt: TGTGCCAGTAGTCCTCGACAGGACCTTTCACCCCTCCACTTT
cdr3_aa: CASSPRQDLSPLHF

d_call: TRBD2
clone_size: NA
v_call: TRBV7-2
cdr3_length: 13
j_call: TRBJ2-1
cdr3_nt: TGTGCCAGCCGTAGCGGGGGGACCCTTGAGCAGTTCTTC
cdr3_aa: CASRSGGTLEQFF

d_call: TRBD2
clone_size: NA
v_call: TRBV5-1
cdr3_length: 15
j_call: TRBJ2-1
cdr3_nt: TGCGCCAGCAGCCGAACTAGCGTCGGGTATAATGAGCAGTTCTTC
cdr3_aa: CASSRTSVGYNEQFF

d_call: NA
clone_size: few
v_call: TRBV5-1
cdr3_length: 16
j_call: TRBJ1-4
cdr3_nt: TGCGCCAGCAGCTTAAACCCCCGGGGGACTAATGAAAAACTGTTTTTT
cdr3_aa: CASSLNPRGTNEKLFF

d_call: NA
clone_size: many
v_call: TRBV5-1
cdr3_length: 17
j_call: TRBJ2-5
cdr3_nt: TGCGCCAGCAGCTTGGTTAAGTATCGGGACATTGAAGAGACCCAGTACTTC
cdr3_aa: CASSLVKYRDIEETQYF

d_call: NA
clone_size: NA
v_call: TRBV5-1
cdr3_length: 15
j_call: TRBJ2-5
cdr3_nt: TGCGCCAGCAGTTCGGGGTCCCTCTCGGGGGAGACCCAGTACTTC
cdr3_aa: CASSSGSLSGETQYF

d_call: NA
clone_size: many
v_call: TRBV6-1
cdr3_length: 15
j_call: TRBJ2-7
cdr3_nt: TGTGCCAGCAGTGCGGTTTTCGGGGGCTCCTACGAGCAGTACTTC
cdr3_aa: CASSAVFGGSYEQYF

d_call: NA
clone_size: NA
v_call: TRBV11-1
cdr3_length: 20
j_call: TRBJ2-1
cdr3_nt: TGTGCCAGCAGCTATGATAGGTGGGAGGACAAATGGAGCTCCTACAATGAGCAGTTCTTC
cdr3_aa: CASSYDRWEDKWSSYNEQFF

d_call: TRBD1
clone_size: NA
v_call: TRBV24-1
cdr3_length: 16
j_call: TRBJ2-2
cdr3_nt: TGTGCCACCAGTGATTTTGGGACAGGGAAGCCCGGGGAGCTGTTTTTT
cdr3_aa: CATSDFGTGKPGELFF

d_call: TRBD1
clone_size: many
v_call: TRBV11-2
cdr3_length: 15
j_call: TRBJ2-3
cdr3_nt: TGTGCCAGCAGCCCCCAAGGGGGCCGCACAGATACGCAGTATTTT
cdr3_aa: CASSPQGGRTDTQYF

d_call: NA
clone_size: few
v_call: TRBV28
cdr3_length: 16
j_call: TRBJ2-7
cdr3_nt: TGTGCCAGCAGCGGCAGGGGGTTCGGGAGCTCCTACGAGCAGTACTTC
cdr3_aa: CASSGRGFGSSYEQYF

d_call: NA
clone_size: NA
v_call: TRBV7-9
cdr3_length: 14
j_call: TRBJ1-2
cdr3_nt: TGTGCCAGCAGCTTACAATTCGGAAACTATGGCTACACCTTC
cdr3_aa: CASSLQFGNYGYTF

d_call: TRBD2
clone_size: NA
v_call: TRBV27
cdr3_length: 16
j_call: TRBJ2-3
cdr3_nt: TGTGCCAGCAGACGTCCCGGGGCGGGGGTCACAGATACGCAGTATTTT
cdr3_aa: CASRRPGAGVTDTQYF

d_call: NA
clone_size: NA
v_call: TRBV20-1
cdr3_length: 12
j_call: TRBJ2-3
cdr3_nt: TGCAGTGCTATCCAGGACACAGATACGCAGTATTTT
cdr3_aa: CSAIQDTDTQYF

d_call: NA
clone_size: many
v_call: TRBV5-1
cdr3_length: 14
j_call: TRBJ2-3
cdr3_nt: TGCGCCAGCAGCGCCAGTGGGGGTGCAGATACGCAGTATTTT
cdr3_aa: CASSASGGADTQYF

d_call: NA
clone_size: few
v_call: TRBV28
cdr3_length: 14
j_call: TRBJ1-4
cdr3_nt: TGTGCCAGCAGTTTCCGTGGAAATAATGAAAAACTGTTTTTT
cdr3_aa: CASSFRGNNEKLFF

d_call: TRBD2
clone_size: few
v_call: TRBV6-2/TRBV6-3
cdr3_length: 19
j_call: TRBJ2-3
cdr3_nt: TGTGCCAGCAGTTACTCGACCAGCGAGCGGGAGACGGGTCCAGATACGCAGTATTTT
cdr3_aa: CASSYSTSERETGPDTQYF

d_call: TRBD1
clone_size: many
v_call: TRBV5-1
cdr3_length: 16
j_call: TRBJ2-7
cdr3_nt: TGCGCCAGCAGCTTCCGTTTCACAGGGGGATCCTGCGAGCAGTACTTC
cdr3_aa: CASSFRFTGGSCEQYF

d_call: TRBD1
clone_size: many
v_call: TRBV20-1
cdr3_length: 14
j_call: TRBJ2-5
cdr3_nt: TGCAGTGCAAAGCGGGACAGGGCGTTCGAGACCCAGTACTTC
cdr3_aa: CSAKRDRAFETQYF

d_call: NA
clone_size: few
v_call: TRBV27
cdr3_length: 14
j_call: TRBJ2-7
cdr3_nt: TGTGCCACCCATCCCGGGGGATCCTCCTACGAGCAGTACTTC
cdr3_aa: CATHPGGSSYEQYF

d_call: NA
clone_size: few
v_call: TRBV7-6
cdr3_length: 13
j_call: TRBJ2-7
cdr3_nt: TGTGCCAGCAGGCCTGGACATGGCTACGAGCAGTACTTC
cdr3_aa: CASRPGHGYEQYF

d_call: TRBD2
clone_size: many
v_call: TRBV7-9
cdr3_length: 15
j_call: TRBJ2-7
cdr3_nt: TGTGCCAGCAGCTTAGTGGAGGCAGCGGGGGACGAGCAGTACTTC
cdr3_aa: CASSLVEAAGDEQYF

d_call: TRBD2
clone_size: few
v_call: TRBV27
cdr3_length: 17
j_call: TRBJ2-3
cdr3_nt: TGTGCCAGCAGTCGGGGACTAGCGGGAGAGAGCACAGATACGCAGTATTTT
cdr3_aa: CASSRGLAGESTDTQYF

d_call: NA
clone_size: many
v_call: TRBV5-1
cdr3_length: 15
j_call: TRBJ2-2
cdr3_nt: TGCGCCAGCAGCGTAACTACAGGTCACACCGGGGAGCTGTTTTTT
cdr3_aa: CASSVTTGHTGELFF

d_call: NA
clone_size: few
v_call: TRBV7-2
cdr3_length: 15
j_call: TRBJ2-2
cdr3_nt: TGTGCCAGCAGCTTAGTTGTTTCGAACACCGGGGAGCTGTTTTTT
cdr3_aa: CASSLVVSNTGELFF

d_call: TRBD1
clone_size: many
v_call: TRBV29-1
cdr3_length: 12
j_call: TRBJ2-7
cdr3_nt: TGCAGCGTTACAACCGACAGGGGGAGACAGTACTTC
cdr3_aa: CSVTTDRGRQYF

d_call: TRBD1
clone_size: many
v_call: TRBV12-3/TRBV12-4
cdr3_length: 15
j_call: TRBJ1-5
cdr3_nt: TGTGCCAGCAGTCTACAGGGGGGTATCAATCAGCCCCAGCATTTT
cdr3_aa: CASSLQGGINQPQHF

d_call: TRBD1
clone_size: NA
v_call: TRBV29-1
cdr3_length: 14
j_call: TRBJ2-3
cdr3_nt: TGCAGCTTCTCGGACAGGGGGCGGACAGATACGCAGTATTTT
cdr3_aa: CSFSDRGRTDTQYF

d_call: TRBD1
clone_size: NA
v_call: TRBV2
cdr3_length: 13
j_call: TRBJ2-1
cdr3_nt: TGTGCCAGGGGGGACAGGGGCAACAATGAGCAGTTCTTC
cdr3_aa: CARGDRGNNEQFF

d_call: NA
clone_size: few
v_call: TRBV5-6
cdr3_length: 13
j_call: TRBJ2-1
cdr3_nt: TGTGCCAGCAGCTTGATGTCCTACAATGAGCAGTTCTTC
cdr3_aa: CASSLMSYNEQFF

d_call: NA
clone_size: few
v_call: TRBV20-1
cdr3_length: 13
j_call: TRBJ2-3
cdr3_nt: TGCAGTGCTCCACAGTATTCTACAGATACGCAGTATTTT
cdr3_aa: CSAPQYSTDTQYF

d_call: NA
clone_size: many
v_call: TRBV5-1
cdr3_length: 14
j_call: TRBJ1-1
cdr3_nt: TGTGCCAGCAGCTTAGGTTCTATGAACACTGAAGCTTTCTTT
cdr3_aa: CASSLGSMNTEAFF

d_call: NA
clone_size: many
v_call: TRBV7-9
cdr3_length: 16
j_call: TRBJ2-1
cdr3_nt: TGTGCCAGCACCCCCACGCCGTTAAGCTCCTACAATGAGCAGTTCTTC
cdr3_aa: CASTPTPLSSYNEQFF

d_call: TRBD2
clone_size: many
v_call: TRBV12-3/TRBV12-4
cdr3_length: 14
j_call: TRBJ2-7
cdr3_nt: TGTGCCAGCAGTTTGCGGGAGAGCTCCTACGAGCAGTACTTC
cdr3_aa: CASSLRESSYEQYF

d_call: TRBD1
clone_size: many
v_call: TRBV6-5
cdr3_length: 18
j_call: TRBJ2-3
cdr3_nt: TGTGCCAGCAGTTACACGACAGGGGGCGCGGGGGGCACAGATACGCAGTATTTT
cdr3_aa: CASSYTTGGAGGTDTQYF

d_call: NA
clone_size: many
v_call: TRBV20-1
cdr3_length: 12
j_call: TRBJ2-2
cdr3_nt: TGCAGTGCCGCGTCGAACACCGGGGAGCTGTTTTTT
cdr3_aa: CSAASNTGELFF

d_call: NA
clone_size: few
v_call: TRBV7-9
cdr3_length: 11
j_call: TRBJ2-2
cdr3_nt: TGTGCCAGCACCAACCAGGGGGAGCTGTTTTTT
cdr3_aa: CASTNQGELFF

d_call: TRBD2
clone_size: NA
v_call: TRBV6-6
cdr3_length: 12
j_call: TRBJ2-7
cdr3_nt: TGTGCCAGCAGGGGGGGGACCGACGAGCAGTACTTC
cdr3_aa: CASRGGTDEQYF

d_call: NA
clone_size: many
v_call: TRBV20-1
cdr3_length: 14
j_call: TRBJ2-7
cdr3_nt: TGCAGTGCTCTACTCACAGGGATTGTGTACGAGCAGTACTTC
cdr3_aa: CSALLTGIVYEQYF